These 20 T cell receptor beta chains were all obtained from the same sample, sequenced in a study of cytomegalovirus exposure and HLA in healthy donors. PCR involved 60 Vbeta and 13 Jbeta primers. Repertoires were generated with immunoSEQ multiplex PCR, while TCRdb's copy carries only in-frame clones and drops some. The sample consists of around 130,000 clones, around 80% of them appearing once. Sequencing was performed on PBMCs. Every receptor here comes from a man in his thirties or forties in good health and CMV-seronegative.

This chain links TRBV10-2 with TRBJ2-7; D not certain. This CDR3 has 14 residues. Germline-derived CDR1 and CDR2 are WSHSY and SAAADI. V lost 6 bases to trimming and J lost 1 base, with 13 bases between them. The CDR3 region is CASRSVSGSYEQYF. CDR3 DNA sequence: TGCGCCAGCAGGTCTGTCTCAGGTTCCTACGAGCAGTACTTC.

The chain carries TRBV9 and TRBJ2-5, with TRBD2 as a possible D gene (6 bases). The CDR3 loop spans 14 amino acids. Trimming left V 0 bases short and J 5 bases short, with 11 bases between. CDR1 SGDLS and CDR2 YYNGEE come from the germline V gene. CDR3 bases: TGTGCCAGCAGCGTAGTTGGGGACTGGGAGACCCAGTACTTC. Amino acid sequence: CASSVVGDWETQYF.

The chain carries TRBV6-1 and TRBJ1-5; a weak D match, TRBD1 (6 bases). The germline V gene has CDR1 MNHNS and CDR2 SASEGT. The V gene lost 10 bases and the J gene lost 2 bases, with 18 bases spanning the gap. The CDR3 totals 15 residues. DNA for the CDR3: TGTGCCACCTCTGAGGGGGGGTTTGGCAATCAGCCCCAGCATTTT. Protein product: CATSEGGFGNQPQHF.

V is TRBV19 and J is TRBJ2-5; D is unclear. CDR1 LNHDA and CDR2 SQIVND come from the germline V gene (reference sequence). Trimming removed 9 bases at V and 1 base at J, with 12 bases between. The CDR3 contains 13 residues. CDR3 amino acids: CASRSRLQETQYF. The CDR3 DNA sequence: TGTGCCAGCCGGTCGAGACTCCAAGAGACCCAGTACTTC.

The CDR3 DNA sequence: TGTGCCTCGGGACAGGGGAGGGATGGGGCCAACGTCCTGACTTTC. The encoded protein is CASGQGRDGANVLTF. J is TRBJ2-6 and V is TRBV5-4, with 10 nucleotides matching TRBD1. This CDR3 spans 15 amino acids. J lost 3 bases, V lost 10 bases, and 7 bases had no gene match. CDR1 is SGHNT and CDR2 is YYREEE in the germline V gene (reference sequence).

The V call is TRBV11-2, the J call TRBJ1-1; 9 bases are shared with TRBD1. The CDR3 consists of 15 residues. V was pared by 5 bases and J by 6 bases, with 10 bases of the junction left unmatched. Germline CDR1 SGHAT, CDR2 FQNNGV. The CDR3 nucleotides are TGTGCCAGCAGCCCTGGGACAGGGAGGGTCCCTGAAGCTTTCTTT. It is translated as CASSPGTGRVPEAFF.

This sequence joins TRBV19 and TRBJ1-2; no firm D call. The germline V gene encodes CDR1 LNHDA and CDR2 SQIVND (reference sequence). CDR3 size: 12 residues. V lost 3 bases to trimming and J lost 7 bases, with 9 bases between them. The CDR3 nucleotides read TGTGCCAGTAGTATCTCAGTATCTGGCTACACCTTC. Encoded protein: CASSISVSGYTF.

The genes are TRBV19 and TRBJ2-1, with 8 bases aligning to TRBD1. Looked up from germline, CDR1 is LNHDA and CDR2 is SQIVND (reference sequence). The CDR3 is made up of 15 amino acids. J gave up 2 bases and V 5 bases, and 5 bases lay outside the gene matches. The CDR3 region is CASSSRQGPYNEQFF. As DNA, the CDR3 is TGTGCCAGTAGTTCCCGACAGGGGCCCTACAATGAGCAGTTCTTC.

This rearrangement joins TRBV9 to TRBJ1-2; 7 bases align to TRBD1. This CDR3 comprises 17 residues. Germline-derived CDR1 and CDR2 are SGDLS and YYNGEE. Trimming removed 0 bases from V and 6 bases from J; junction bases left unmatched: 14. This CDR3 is CASSVGHRTGRPHGYTF. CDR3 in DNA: TGTGCCAGCAGCGTAGGCCATCGGACAGGACGACCACATGGCTACACCTTC.

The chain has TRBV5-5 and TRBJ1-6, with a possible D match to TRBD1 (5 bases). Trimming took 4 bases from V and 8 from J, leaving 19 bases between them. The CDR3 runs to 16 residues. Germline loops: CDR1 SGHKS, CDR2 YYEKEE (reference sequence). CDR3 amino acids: CASSPRGGGMDSPLHF. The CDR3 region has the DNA TGTGCCAGCAGCCCCCGGGGGGGAGGGATGGATTCACCCCTCCACTTT.

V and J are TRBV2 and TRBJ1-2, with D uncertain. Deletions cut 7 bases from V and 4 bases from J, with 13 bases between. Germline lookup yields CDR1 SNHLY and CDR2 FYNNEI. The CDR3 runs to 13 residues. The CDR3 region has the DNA TGTGCCAGCATGGGCACAGAAATCTATGGCTACACCTTC. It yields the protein CASMGTEIYGYTF. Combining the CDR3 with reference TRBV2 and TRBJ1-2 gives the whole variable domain EPEVTQTPSHQVTQMGQEVILRCVPISNHLYFYWYRQILGQKVEFLVSFYNNEISEKSEIFDDQFSVERPDGSNFTLKIRSTKLEDSAMYFCASMGTEIYGYTFGSGTRLTVV.

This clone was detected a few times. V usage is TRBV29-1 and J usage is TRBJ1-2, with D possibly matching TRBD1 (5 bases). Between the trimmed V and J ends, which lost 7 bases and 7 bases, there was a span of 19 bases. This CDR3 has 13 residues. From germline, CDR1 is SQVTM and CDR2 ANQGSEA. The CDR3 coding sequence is TGCAGCGCATCGTACCAGGGTCATCGTGGCTACACCTTC. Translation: CSASYQGHRGYTF.

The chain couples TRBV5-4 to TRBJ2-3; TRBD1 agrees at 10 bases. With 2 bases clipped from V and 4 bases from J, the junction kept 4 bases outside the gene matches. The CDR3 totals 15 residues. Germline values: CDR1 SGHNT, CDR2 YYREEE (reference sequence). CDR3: CASSFDRGQPDTQYF. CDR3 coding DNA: TGTGCCAGCAGCTTTGACAGGGGGCAGCCAGATACGCAGTATTTT.

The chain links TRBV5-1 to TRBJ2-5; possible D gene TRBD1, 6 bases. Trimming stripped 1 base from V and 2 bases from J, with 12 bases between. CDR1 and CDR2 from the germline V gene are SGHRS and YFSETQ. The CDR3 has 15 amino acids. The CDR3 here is CASSLRGTTQETQYF. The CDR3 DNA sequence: TGCGCCAGCAGCTTGAGGGGGACGACTCAAGAGACCCAGTACTTC.

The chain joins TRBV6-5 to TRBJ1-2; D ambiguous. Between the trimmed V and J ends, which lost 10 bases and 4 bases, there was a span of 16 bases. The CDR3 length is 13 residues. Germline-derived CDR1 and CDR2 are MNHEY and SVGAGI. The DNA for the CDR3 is TGTGCCACCTGGGCGGGATCCCCCTATGGCTACACCTTC. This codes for CATWAGSPYGYTF.

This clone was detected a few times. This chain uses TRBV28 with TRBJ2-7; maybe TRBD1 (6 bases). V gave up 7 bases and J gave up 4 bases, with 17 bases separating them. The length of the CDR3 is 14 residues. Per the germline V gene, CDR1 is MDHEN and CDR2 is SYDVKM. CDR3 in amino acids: CASTRTAGIYEQYF. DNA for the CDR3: TGTGCCAGCACCAGGACAGCCGGAATTTACGAGCAGTACTTC.

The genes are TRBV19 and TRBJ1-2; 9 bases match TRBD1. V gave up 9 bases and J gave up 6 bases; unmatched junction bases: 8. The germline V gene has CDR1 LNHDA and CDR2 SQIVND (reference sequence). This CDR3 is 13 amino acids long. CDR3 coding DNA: TGTGCCAGCCTCCCCGGGACAGGGCATGGCTACACCTTC. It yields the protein CASLPGTGHGYTF.

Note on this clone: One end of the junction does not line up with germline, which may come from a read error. CDR3 DNA sequence: TGTGTCACCAGCATCGGGGGGGACCGCTCCTACGAGCAGTACTTC. This encodes CVTSIGGDRSYEQYF. The chain employs TRBV15 and TRBJ2-5; 8 nucleotides align to TRBD2. TRBJ2-7 explains the end of the DNA better; the J call may be wrong. Germline V gene lookup returns CDR1 LNHNV and CDR2 YYDKDF (reference sequence). The CDR3 extends over 15 amino acids.

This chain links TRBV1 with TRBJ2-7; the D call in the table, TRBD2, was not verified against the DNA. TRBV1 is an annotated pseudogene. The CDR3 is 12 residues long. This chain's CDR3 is CTSSHRVYEQYF. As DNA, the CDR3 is TGCACCAGCAGCCATCGGGTCTACGAGCAGTACTTC.

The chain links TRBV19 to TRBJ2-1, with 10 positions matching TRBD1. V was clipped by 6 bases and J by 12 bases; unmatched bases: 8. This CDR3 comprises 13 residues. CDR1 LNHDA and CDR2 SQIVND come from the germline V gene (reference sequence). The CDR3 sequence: CASSSGQGGRQFF. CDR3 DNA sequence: TGTGCCAGTAGCTCCGGACAGGGGGGTCGGCAGTTCTTC.